This is a list of T cell receptor beta chains from one sample in a study of Ad26.COV2.S vaccination and SARS-CoV-2 variants. Assay: immunoSEQ multiplex PCR; the TCRdb copy retains only in-frame clones and omits some. The sample shows roughly 250,000 clones, around nine tenths of them seen only once. Sequencing used peripheral blood, obtained in a trial of Ad26.COV2.S vaccine versus placebo. The receptors were sampled from a person aged 18-60 years who received the Ad26.COV2.S COVID-19 vaccine or a placebo. The CDR3 runs from the conserved cysteine through the conserved F or W. D genes are given only for firm matches. The listing skips clone size in some rows; elsewhere it reads once, few, many or a size class.

TGTGCCAGCAGCCAGGAAGGGGTCCAGGAATTGAGAAACACCATATATTTT | CASSQEGVQELRNTIYF | NA | TRBJ1-3 | TRBV3-1/TRBV3-2 | NA
TGTGCCAGCAGTCCCGCCGCCGGGACAGGGTTTGGCTACACCTTC | CASSPAAGTGFGYTF | TRBD1 | TRBJ1-2 | TRBV6-2/TRBV6-3 | NA
TGTGCCAGCAGCTTAAGTAAGCCTCTCATGAACACTGAAGCTTTCTTT | CASSLSKPLMNTEAFF | NA | TRBJ1-1 | TRBV11-2 | NA
TGTGCCAGCAGTCCCCCGGGGGTAGCCGAGCAGTACTTC | CASSPPGVAEQYF | NA | TRBJ2-7 | TRBV27 | NA
TGTGCCAGCAGCCCTACCGTCGCAGGGGGAAACACCATATATTTT | CASSPTVAGGNTIYF | NA | TRBJ1-3 | TRBV7-2 | NA
TGTGCCAGCAGTCCCGGGACAGGGTATGGCTACACCTTC | CASSPGTGYGYTF | TRBD1 | TRBJ1-2 | TRBV7-6 | few
TGTGCCAGCAGTTACGAAGGGGCCTCTGGAAACACCATATATTTT | CASSYEGASGNTIYF | NA | TRBJ1-3 | TRBV6-6 | once
TGTGCCAGCAGCCAAGCCGGGACAGGCAGCACTGAAGCTTTCTTT | CASSQAGTGSTEAFF | TRBD1 | TRBJ1-1 | TRBV14 | NA
TGTGCCAGCAGCTTAGATAGGGGGGGTAGAGGCACCGGGGAGCTGTTTTTT | CASSLDRGGRGTGELFF | NA | TRBJ2-2 | TRBV11-2 | NA
TGCGCCAGCAGCCCCACCGTCGGGAACACCGGGGAGCTGTTTTTT | CASSPTVGNTGELFF | NA | TRBJ2-2 | TRBV4-1 | NA
TGTGCCAGTAGTATAGGCCCAGGGAGGAACACTGAAGCTTTCTTT | CASSIGPGRNTEAFF | NA | TRBJ1-1 | TRBV19 | NA
TGTGCCAGCAGCTTGACGTCGGGAACCTACGAGCAGTACTTC | CASSLTSGTYEQYF | NA | TRBJ2-7 | TRBV7-8 | NA
TGCGCCAGCAGCCAAGTATCCGGTGGGGGCTATGGCTACACCTTC | CASSQVSGGGYGYTF | NA | TRBJ1-2 | TRBV4-1 | NA
TGTGCCAGCAGCTTAGGCAGGAACTCCATTTCCTACAATGAGCAGTTCTTC | CASSLGRNSISYNEQFF | NA | TRBJ2-1 | TRBV11-2 | once
TGTGCCAGCAGCCAAGCCGGGTTCACTGAAGCTTTCTTT | CASSQAGFTEAFF | NA | TRBJ1-1 | TRBV3-1/TRBV3-2 | once
TGTGCCATCAGTGATACCGGGACTAGCGGGGGGTGGGAGACCCAGTACTTC | CAISDTGTSGGWETQYF | TRBD2 | TRBJ2-5 | TRBV10-3 | NA
TGTGCCAGCAGTTGGAGACTAGCGGACACCGGGGAGCTGTTTTTT | CASSWRLADTGELFF | TRBD2 | TRBJ2-2 | TRBV27 | once
TGTGCCAGCAGCTTTAGAAGCGGGGGTTTCAGCACAGATACGCAGTATTTT | CASSFRSGGFSTDTQYF | TRBD2 | TRBJ2-3 | TRBV7-8 | NA
TGTGCCAGCTCATCAATCAGGAGCGTGGACACCGGGGAGCTGTTTTTT | CASSSIRSVDTGELFF | NA | TRBJ2-2 | TRBV18 | NA
TGTGCCTGGAGTCCACGACATGGGGGGGGTCTCACAGATACGCAGTATTTT | CAWSPRHGGGLTDTQYF | TRBD2 | TRBJ2-3 | TRBV30 | NA
TGTGCCAGCAAGGGACAAGTGAACACTGAAGCTTTCTTT | CASKGQVNTEAFF | NA | TRBJ1-1 | TRBV2 | NA
TGCGCCAGCAGCCAAGACCCTTTCACAGGGGCAAACACTGAAGCTTTCTTT | CASSQDPFTGANTEAFF | TRBD1 | TRBJ1-1 | TRBV4-3 | NA
TGTGCCAGCAGTTCCTTAAATGAGCAGTTCTTC | CASSSLNEQFF | NA | TRBJ2-1 | TRBV6-2/TRBV6-3 | NA
TGTGCCAGCAGCTTAGTTACGGGGGGCACAGATACGCAGTATTTT | CASSLVTGGTDTQYF | NA | TRBJ2-3 | TRBV7-9 | NA
TGCGCCAGCAGCCGATCTAGCGGACCAGAGACCCAGTACTTC | CASSRSSGPETQYF | TRBD2 | TRBJ2-5 | TRBV4-1 | NA
TGTGCCAGCAGCCAAGGAGGGGCCAGGCCTAACTATGGCTACACCTTC | CASSQGGARPNYGYTF | NA | TRBJ1-2 | TRBV14 | once
TGTGCCAGCAGCAACCGGGACAGAGAAGGTTTCTTT | CASSNRDREGFF | TRBD1 | TRBJ1-1 | TRBV7-2 | NA
TGTGCCAGCAGTTACTCGAGACCACCTTACACTGAAGCTTTCTTT | CASSYSRPPYTEAFF | NA | TRBJ1-1 | TRBV6-5 | NA
TGTGCCAGCAGCTTAGCGTTAGGACAGGGGGCGACTGGCTACACCTTC | CASSLALGQGATGYTF | TRBD1 | TRBJ1-2 | TRBV7-9 | once